These 20 T cell receptor beta chains share one sample of origin, sequenced in a study of blood T cell repertoires in COVID-19. TCRdb keeps only in-frame clones here, not all; method: immunoSEQ multiplex PCR. This sample carries under 350,000 clones, approximately 83% of them seen once, and the ten largest clones take about 11%. The sample was peripheral blood. The source is a woman between 65 and 79 years old with acute or convalescent COVID-19.

In this sample, this clone turned up a few times. The chain uses TRBV2 and TRBJ2-3; possible D gene TRBD2, 6 bases. The CDR3 runs to 14 residues. V lost 5 bases, J lost 6 bases, and 15 bases lay in between. CDR1 and CDR2 (germline): SNHLY, FYNNEI. DNA for the CDR3: TGTGCCAGCAGTCTCGGACTAACAGCGGATACGCAGTATTTT. Translated: CASSLGLTADTQYF. The entire variable domain, with the rest obtained from reference TRBV2 and TRBJ2-3, is as follows: EPEVTQTPSHQVTQMGQEVILRCVPISNHLYFYWYRQILGQKVEFLVSFYNNEISEKSEIFDDQFSVERPDGSNFTLKIRSTKLEDSAMYFCASSLGLTADTQYFGPGTRLTVL.

The CDR3 here is CASSLTGTGQETQYF. The CDR3 DNA reads TGTGCCAGCAGCTTGACCGGGACAGGGCAAGAGACCCAGTACTTC. The gene calls are TRBV11-3 and TRBJ2-5; 9 bases line up with TRBD1. Germline lookup yields CDR1 SGHNT and CDR2 YENEEA. This CDR3 is 15 amino acids long. V dropped 3 bases and J dropped 2; count of bases not matched to a gene: 4.

V and J are TRBV2 and TRBJ1-1, with D possibly TRBD1 on 6 matching bases. Per germline, CDR1 SNHLY and CDR2 FYNNEI. Trimming shortened V by 5 bases and J by 5 bases, and 15 bases separated the two germline ends. CDR3 length equals 14 residues. The DNA of the CDR3 is TGTGCCAGCAGTTTGAGGGGGAGGGGGACTGAAGCTTTCTTT. Protein sequence: CASSLRGRGTEAFF.

J is TRBJ2-1 and V is TRBV6-5, with 13 positions matching TRBD2. The CDR3 has 15 residues. The germline gives CDR1 MNHEY, CDR2 SVGAGI. Losses at the gene ends were 6 bases for V and 9 bases for J; bases not matched to a gene: 8. The CDR3: CASSSTSGGAGEQFF. The CDR3 bases are TGTGCCAGCAGCTCCACTAGCGGGGGGGCCGGTGAGCAGTTCTTC.

Comments on this clone: Other DNA sequences in the sample encode the same CDR3. The chain carries TRBV10-1 and TRBJ2-3; the match to TRBD1 covers 8 bases. The CDR3 is 15 amino acids. The V segment lost 3 bases and the J segment 1 base; nucleotides outside the gene matches: 3. Looked up from germline, CDR1 is WNHNN and CDR2 is SYGVQD (reference sequence). The CDR3 loop is CASSDGQGGTDTQYF. CDR3 nucleotides: TGCGCCAGCAGTGATGGACAGGGAGGCACAGATACGCAGTATTTT.

J is TRBJ2-3 and V is TRBV20-1; no clear D gene. The CDR3 has 12 residues. The V and J ends lost 3 bases and 6 bases respectively, with 10 bases between them. The germline V gene has CDR1 DFQATT and CDR2 SNEGSKA (reference sequence). CDR3 DNA sequence: TGCAGTGCTAGTCCCACCCGGGATACGCAGTATTTT. Translating gives CSASPTRDTQYF.

The rearrangement joins TRBV27 to TRBJ2-7, with D possibly being TRBD2 (6 bases). Germline V lookup: CDR1 MNHEY, CDR2 SMNVEV (reference sequence). The CDR3 spans 15 residues. V was shortened by 2 bases and J by 5 bases, with 16 bases between the two germline ends. The CDR3 DNA is TGTGCCAGCAGTTTAGGATCTTCGGGACTTAACGAGCAGTACTTC. The encoded protein is CASSLGSSGLNEQYF.

V and J are TRBV29-1 and TRBJ2-5, with TRBD2 identical over 7 bases. CDR1 SQVTM and CDR2 ANQGSEA come from the germline V gene. V lost 6 bases and J lost 2; bases outside the gene matches: 9. The CDR3 extends over 14 amino acids. In DNA form, the CDR3 reads TGCAGCGTGGGGGGGACCTACCTTCAAGAGACCCAGTACTTC. It translates to CSVGGTYLQETQYF.

The chain combines TRBV7-2 with TRBJ2-6; D gene uncertain. CDR3 size: 13 residues. V dropped 6 bases and J dropped 6 bases, with 9 bases sitting between them. Germline lookup yields CDR1 SGHTA and CDR2 FQGNSA. Here the CDR3 DNA reads TGTGCCAGCAGTACAGAGTCGGCCAACGTCCTGACTTTC. Amino acids: CASSTESANVLTF.

This rearrangement joins TRBV4-1 to TRBJ1-4, with TRBD1 matching over 9 bases. Germline CDR1 reads MGHRA; CDR2 reads YSYEKL. V shed 4 bases, J shed 4 bases, and the junction held 13 bases outside the gene matches. The CDR3 is made up of 18 amino acids. This chain's CDR3 is CASSPYWGQGHINEKLFF. In nucleotides, the CDR3 is TGCGCCAGCAGCCCGTATTGGGGACAGGGCCATATTAATGAAAAACTGTTTTTT.

This chain uses TRBV6-5 with TRBJ2-5, with D perhaps TRBD1 (5 bases). Trimming left V 4 bases short and J 4 bases short, with 13 bases between. From germline, CDR1 is MNHEY and CDR2 SVGAGI. The CDR3 has 14 residues. The DNA for the CDR3 is TGTGCCAGCAGTTGGGTAAGGGGTGGAGAGACCCAGTACTTC. This translates into CASSWVRGGETQYF.

V and J are TRBV7-9 and TRBJ1-3; no clear D gene. CDR3 length: 12 residues. Trimming cost V 5 bases and J 4 bases, with 6 bases left between them. CDR1 SEHNR and CDR2 FQNEAQ come from the germline V gene (reference sequence). The CDR3: CASSQSGNTIYF. The CDR3 DNA follows: TGTGCCAGCAGCCAGTCGGGAAACACCATATATTTT.

On this clone: This CDR3 is also generated by other DNA sequences in the sample. This chain links TRBV12-3 or TRBV12-4 with TRBJ1-1; perhaps TRBD1 as D (5 bases). Between the trimmed V and J ends, which lost 2 bases and 6 bases, there was a span of 10 bases. The CDR3 spans 13 residues. The CDR3: CASSLQGGAEAFF. The CDR3 nucleotides are TGTGCCAGCAGTTTACAGGGTGGCGCTGAAGCTTTCTTT.

The J gene is TRBJ2-1, the V gene TRBV2; the match to TRBD2 covers 9 bases. Germline CDR1 is SNHLY and CDR2 is FYNNEI. J lost 14 bases, V lost 4 bases, and 6 bases had no gene match. The CDR3 is made up of 12 amino acids. CDR3 loop: CASSVGAGGEFF. CDR3 nucleotide sequence: TGTGCCAGCAGTGTAGGAGCGGGGGGCGAGTTCTTC.

The chain couples TRBV9 to TRBJ2-3; a weak D match, TRBD2 (6 bases). Per the germline V gene, CDR1 is SGDLS and CDR2 is YYNGEE. V lost 1 base, J lost 2 bases, and 8 bases lay in between. This CDR3 spans 14 amino acids. The CDR3 sequence: CASSVSGFTDTQYF. The CDR3 nucleotides are TGTGCCAGCAGCGTAAGCGGGTTCACAGATACGCAGTATTTT.

The chain combines TRBV19 with TRBJ1-1; tentative D call: TRBD1 (5 bases). Trimming removed 7 bases at V and 1 base at J, with 13 bases between. Germline values: CDR1 LNHDA, CDR2 SQIVND (reference sequence). The CDR3 has 14 amino acids. Here the CDR3 reads CASTPGLTNTEAFF. The CDR3 DNA sequence: TGTGCCAGTACCCCGGGACTGACGAACACTGAAGCTTTCTTT.

The chain couples TRBV2 to TRBJ1-1, with D possibly being TRBD1 (6 bases). Germline V gene sequence: CDR1 SNHLY, CDR2 FYNNEI. V gave up 6 bases and J gave up 1 base, with 15 bases separating them. The CDR3 extends over 15 amino acids. The CDR3 region has the DNA TGTGCCAGCAGAGTAGAGAGGGGGAAGAACACTGAAGCTTTCTTT. Translation: CASRVERGKNTEAFF.

The chain couples TRBV5-1 to TRBJ1-2; D perhaps matches TRBD1 (5 bases). CDR1 is SGHRS, CDR2 YFSETQ, per germline. The V end lost 2 bases, the J end lost 6 bases, and 11 bases lay between the germline ends. CDR3 length equals 13 residues. The CDR3 DNA reads as TGCGCCAGCAGCTTATCAGGGTCGGATGGCTACACCTTC. Translated, it gives CASSLSGSDGYTF.

This clone was seen a single time. The J gene is TRBJ2-5, the V gene TRBV30; possibly TRBD2 for D (6 bases). Trimming cost V 3 bases and J 3 bases, with 17 bases left between them. This CDR3 is 15 amino acids long. From germline, CDR1 is GTSNPN and CDR2 SVGIG (reference sequence). CDR3 in amino acids: CAWRPQGSGKETQYF. CDR3 DNA: TGTGCCTGGAGACCCCAGGGTAGCGGCAAAGAGACCCAGTACTTC.

The chain employs TRBV27 and TRBJ2-3, with D perhaps matching TRBD1 (5 bases). Trimming stripped 6 bases from V and 0 bases from J, with 7 bases between. The CDR3 is 13 amino acids. Germline CDR1 MNHEY, CDR2 SMNVEV (reference sequence). CDR3 bases: TGTGCCAGCAGAGGGGCTAGCACAGATACGCAGTATTTT. It specifies CASRGASTDTQYF.